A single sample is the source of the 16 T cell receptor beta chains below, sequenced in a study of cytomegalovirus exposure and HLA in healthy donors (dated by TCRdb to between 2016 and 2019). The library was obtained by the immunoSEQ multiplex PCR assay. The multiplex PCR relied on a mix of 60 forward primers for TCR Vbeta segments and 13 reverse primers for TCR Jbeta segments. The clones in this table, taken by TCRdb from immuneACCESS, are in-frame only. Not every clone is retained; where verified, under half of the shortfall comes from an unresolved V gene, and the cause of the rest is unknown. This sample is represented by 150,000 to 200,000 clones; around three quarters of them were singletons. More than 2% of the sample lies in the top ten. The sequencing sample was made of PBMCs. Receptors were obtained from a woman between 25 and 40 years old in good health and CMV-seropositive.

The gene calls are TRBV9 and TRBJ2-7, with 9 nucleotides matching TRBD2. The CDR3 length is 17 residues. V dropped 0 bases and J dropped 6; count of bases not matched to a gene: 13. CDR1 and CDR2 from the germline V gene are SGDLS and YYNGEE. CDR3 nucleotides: TGTGCCAGCAGCGTAGATCCGTTAGCGGGGGCTCGGGGCGAGCAGTACTTC. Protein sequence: CASSVDPLAGARGEQYF. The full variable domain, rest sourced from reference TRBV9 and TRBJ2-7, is DSGVTQTPKHLITATGQRVTLRCSPRSGDLSVYWYQQSLDQGLQFLIQYYNGEERAKGNILERFSAQQFPDLHSELNLSSLELGDSALYFCASSVDPLAGARGEQYFGPGTRLTVT.

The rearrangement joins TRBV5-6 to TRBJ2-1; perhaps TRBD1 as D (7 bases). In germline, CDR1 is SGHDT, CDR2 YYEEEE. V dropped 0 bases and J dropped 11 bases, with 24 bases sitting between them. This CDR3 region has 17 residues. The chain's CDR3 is CASSLEEGARHYDKQFF. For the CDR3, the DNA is TGTGCCAGCAGCTTGGAGGAGGGGGCGCGGCACTACGATAAGCAGTTCTTC.

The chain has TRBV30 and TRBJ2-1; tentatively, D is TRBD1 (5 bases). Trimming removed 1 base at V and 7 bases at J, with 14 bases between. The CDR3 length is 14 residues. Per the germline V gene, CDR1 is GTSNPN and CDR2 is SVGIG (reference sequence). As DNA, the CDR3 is TGTGCCTGGAGTGGGATTAGGGCAGGGAATGAGCAGTTCTTC. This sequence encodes CAWSGIRAGNEQFF.

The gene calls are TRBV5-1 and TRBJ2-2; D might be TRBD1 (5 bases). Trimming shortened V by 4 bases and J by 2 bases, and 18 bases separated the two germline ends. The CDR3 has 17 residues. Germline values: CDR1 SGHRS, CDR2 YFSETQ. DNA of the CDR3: TGCGCCAGCAGCACTGTCCCGAGGCAGGGAAACACCGGGGAGCTGTTTTTT. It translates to CASSTVPRQGNTGELFF.

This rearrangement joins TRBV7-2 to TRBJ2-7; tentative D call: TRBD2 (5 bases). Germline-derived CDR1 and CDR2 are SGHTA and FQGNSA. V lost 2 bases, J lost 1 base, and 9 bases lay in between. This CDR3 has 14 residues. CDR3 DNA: TGTGCCAGCAGCTTATTCGGGGATTCCTACGAGCAGTACTTC. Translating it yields CASSLFGDSYEQYF. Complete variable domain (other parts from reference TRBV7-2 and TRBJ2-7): GAGVSQSPSNKVTEKGKDVELRCDPISGHTALYWYRQSLGQGLEFLIYFQGNSAPDKSGLPSDRFSAERTGGSVSTLTIQRTQQEDSAVYLCASSLFGDSYEQYFGPGTRLTVT.

In DNA form, the CDR3 reads TGTGCCAGCAGTTCGACCGTCCCAGGGCAGAGTCAGCAGGACCGAGGATACAATGAGCAGTTCTTC. Its translation: CASSSTVPGQSQQDRGYNEQFF. The rearrangement uses TRBV28 and TRBJ2-1; D might be TRBD1 (5 bases). CDR1 and CDR2 from the germline V gene are MDHEN and SYDVKM. The V end was cut by 4 bases, the J end by 4 bases, with 35 bases between. This CDR3 comprises 22 residues. Using reference TRBV28 and TRBJ2-1 for the parts outside the CDR3, the full variable domain is DVKVTQSSRYLVKRTGEKVFLECVQDMDHENMFWYRQDPGLGLRLIYFSYDVKMKEKGDIPEGYSVSREKKERFSLILESASTNQTSMYLCASSSTVPGQSQQDRGYNEQFFGPGTRLTVL.

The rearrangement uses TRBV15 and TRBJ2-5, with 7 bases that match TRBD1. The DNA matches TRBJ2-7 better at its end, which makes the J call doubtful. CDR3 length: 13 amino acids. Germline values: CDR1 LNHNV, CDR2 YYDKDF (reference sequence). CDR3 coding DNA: TGTGCCACCAGCAGAGATCAGGGGGACGAGCAGTACTTC. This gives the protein CATSRDQGDEQYF.

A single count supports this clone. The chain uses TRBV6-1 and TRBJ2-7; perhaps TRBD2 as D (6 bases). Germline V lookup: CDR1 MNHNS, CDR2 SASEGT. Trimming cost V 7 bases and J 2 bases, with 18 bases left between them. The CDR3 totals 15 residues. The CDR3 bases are TGTGCCAGCACCGTAGCGGCCAACCCTCCCTACGAGCAGTACTTC. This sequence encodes CASTVAANPPYEQYF.

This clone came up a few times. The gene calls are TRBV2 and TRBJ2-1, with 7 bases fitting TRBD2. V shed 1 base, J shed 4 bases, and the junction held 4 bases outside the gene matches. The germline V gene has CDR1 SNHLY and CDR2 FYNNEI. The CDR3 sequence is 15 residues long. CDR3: CASSEEAGIYNEQFF. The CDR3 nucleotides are TGTGCCAGCAGTGAAGAAGCGGGGATATACAATGAGCAGTTCTTC.

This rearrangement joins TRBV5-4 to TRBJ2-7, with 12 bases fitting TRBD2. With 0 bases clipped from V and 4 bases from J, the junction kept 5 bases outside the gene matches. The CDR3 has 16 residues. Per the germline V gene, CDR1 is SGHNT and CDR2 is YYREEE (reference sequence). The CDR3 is CASSLGLAGVEYEQYF. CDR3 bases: TGTGCCAGCAGCTTGGGACTAGCGGGAGTGGAATACGAGCAGTACTTC. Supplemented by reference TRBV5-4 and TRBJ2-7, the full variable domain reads ETGVTQSPTHLIKTRGQQVTLRCSSQSGHNTVSWYQQALGQGPQFIFQYYREEENGRGNFPPRFSGLQFPNYSSELNVNALELDDSALYLCASSLGLAGVEYEQYFGPGTRLTVT.

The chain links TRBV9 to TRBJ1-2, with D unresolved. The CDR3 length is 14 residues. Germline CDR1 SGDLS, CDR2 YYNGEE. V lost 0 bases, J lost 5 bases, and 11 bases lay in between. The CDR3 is CASSVGAQLYGYTF. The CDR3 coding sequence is TGTGCCAGCAGCGTAGGAGCTCAATTGTATGGCTACACCTTC.

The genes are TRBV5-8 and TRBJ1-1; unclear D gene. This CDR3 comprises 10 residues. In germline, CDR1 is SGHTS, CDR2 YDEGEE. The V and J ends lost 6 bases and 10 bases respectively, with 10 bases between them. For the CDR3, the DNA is TGTGCCAGCACCGGGTTAATAGCTTTCTTT. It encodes CASTGLIAFF.

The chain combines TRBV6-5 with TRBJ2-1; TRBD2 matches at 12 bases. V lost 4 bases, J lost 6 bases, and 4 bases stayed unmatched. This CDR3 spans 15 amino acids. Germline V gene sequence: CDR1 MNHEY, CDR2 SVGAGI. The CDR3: CASSSGLAGLNEQFF. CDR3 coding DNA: TGTGCCAGCAGTTCGGGACTAGCGGGCCTCAATGAGCAGTTCTTC.

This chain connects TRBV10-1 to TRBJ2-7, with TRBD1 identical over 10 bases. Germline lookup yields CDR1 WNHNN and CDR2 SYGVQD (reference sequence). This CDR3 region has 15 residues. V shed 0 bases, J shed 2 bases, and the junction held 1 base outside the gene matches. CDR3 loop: CASSESGTGAYEQYF. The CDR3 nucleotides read TGCGCCAGCAGTGAGTCGGGGACAGGGGCCTACGAGCAGTACTTC.

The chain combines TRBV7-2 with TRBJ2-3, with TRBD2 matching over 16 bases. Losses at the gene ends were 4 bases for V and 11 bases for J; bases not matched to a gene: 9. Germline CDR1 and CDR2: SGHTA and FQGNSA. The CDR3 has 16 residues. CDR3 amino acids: CASSSGLAGGPRKQYF. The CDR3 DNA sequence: TGTGCCAGCAGCTCGGGACTAGCGGGGGGGCCGAGAAAGCAGTATTTT.

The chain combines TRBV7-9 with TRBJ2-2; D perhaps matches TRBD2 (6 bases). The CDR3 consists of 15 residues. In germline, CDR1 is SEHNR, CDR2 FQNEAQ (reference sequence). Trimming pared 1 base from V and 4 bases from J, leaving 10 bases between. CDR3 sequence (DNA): TGTGCCAGCAGCTTAGGGCTAGCGCCCACCGGGGAGCTGTTTTTT. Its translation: CASSLGLAPTGELFF.